This TCR beta chain was sequenced in a study of blood T cell repertoires in COVID-19. This clone was picked up a small number of times. Germline loops: CDR1 LNHDA, CDR2 SQIVND (reference sequence). The CDR3 covers 14 residues. With 1 base removed from V and 0 bases from J, the gap between germline ends came to 7 bases. Sequenced by immunoSEQ multiplex PCR; TCRdb stores in-frame clones only, minus some. Altogether about 250,000 clones are present, 83% being singletons, with the ten largest covering 3.6%. J is TRBJ2-7 and V is TRBV19; D is perhaps TRBD1 (5 bases). The specimen sequenced was PBMCs or T cells enriched from blood (not recorded which). The sequence came from a woman between 40 and 50 years old who had been exposed to COVID-19. CDR3: CASSIADSSYEQYF. CDR3 in DNA: TGTGCCAGTAGTATAGCCGACAGCTCCTACGAGCAGTACTTC.